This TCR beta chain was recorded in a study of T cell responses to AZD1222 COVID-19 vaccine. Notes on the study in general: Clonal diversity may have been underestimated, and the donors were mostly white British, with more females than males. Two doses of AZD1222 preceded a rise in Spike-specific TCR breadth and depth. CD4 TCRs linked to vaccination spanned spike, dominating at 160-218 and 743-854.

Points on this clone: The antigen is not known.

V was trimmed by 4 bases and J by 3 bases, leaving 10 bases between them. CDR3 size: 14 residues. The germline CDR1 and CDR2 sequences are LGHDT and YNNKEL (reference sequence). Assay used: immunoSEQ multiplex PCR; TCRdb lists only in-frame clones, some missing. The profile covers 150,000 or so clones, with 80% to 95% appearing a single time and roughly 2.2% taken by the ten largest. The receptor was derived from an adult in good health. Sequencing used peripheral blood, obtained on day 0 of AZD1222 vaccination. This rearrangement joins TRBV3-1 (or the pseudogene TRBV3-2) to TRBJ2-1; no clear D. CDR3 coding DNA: TGTGCCAGCAGCCCGAAGGGATACTACAATGAGCAGTTCTTC. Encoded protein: CASSPKGYYNEQFF.